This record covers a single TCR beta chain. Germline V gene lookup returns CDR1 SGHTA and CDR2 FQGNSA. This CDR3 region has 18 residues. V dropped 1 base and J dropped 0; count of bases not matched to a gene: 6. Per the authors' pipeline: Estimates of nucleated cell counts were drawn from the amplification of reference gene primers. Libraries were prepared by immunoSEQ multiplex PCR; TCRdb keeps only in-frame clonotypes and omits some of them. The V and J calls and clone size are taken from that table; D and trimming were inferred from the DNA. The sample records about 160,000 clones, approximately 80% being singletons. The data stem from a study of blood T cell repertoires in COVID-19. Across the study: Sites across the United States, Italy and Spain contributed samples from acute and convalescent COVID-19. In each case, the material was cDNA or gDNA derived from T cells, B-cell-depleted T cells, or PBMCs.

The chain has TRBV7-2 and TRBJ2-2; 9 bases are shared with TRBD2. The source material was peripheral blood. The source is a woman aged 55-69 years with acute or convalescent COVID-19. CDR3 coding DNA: TGTGCCAGCAGCTTAGTAGTAGCGGGGGCCTCGAACACCGGGGAGCTGTTTTTT. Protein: CASSLVVAGASNTGELFF.